This is a list of T cell receptor beta chains from one sample in a study of OX40 agonist ivuxolimab in advanced cancers. Data came from immunoSEQ multiplex PCR; TCRdb stores just in-frame clones and leaves some out. The sample carries roughly 120,000 clones, 85% to 90% recorded once. The sample in question was CD4+ or CD8+ T cells sorted from blood, obtained in a trial of the OX40 agonist ivuxolimab. These receptors all come from an adult with an advanced solid tumor such as melanoma, head and neck, liver or kidney cancer. Both conserved end residues are part of each CDR3. The D gene is left open where the match is weak. Clone size, where shown, is once, few, many, or a class for clones that have expanded.

j_call d_call v_call clone_size cdr3_nt cdr3_aa
TRBJ1-6 NA TRBV27 NA TGTGCCAGCAGTTACCAGGCAGGGGCTGGGCATTCACCCCTCCACTTT CASSYQAGAGHSPLHF
TRBJ1-2 NA TRBV5-8 NA TGTGCCAGCAGCTTGAACGGGGGACGACCCTATGGCTACACCTTC CASSLNGGRPYGYTF
TRBJ1-1 TRBD1 TRBV4-2 NA TGTGCCAGCAGCCAACCTCAGGGGGCAAAGACTGAAGCTTTCTTT CASSQPQGAKTEAFF
TRBJ2-7 NA TRBV19 NA TGTGCCAGTAAATTGCAGGCCACAGGTTTCGAGCAGTACTTC CASKLQATGFEQYF
TRBJ2-3 NA TRBV6-5 NA TGTGCCAGCAGTTACCCTCTCGGGGGAACGCAGTATTTT CASSYPLGGTQYF
TRBJ1-5 NA TRBV6-6 NA TGTGCCAGCAGCCGGGACGGCAATCAGCCCCAGCATTTT CASSRDGNQPQHF
TRBJ2-7 NA TRBV21-1 NA TGTGCCAGCAGCACCAGGGATGGGACAGGTTATTACGTCGACGAGCAGTACTTC CASSTRDGTGYYVDEQYF
TRBJ1-4 TRBD1 TRBV19 NA TGTGCCAGTAGTTTCGGGACAGCCCGTGCAACTAATGAAAAACTGTTTTTT CASSFGTARATNEKLFF
TRBJ1-2 NA TRBV6-5 NA TGTGCCAGCAGTTACGCAGGGAGCTATGGCTACACCTTC CASSYAGSYGYTF
TRBJ2-1 TRBD1 TRBV4-3 NA TGCGCCAGCAGCTTCGACAGGGTGGGCTACAATGAGCAGTTCTTC CASSFDRVGYNEQFF
TRBJ2-1 TRBD1 TRBV11-3 NA TGTGCCAGCAGCTCCAAATCAGGGGGAAGTAATGAGCAGTTCTTC CASSSKSGGSNEQFF
TRBJ2-3 NA TRBV27 NA TGTGCCAGCAGTCCCACGAGGGCAAACACAGATACGCAGTATTTT CASSPTRANTDTQYF
TRBJ2-7 NA TRBV15 NA TGTGCCACCAGCAGCCAATCGGGGGCCGAGCAGTACTTC CATSSQSGAEQYF
TRBJ1-5 TRBD1 TRBV27 NA TGTGCCAGCAGTTTAATCGGCGGGACAGGTCCCATTAGGCCCCAGCATTTT CASSLIGGTGPIRPQHF
TRBJ2-1 NA TRBV6-5 NA TGTGCCAGCAGCCCCCAGCGGGTCACCTACAATGAGCAGTTCTTC CASSPQRVTYNEQFF
TRBJ1-2 TRBD1 TRBV28 NA TGTGCCAGCAGTACAGGGGGATCAGGCTATGGCTACACCTTC CASSTGGSGYGYTF
TRBJ1-2 NA TRBV10-3 NA TGTGCCATCAGTGACGGCAGGGGCTATGGCTACACCTTC CAISDGRGYGYTF
TRBJ2-5 NA TRBV28 few TGTGCCAGCAGTTCCCCTTCGAGGGCACGGACCCAGTACTTC CASSSPSRARTQYF
TRBJ2-7 NA TRBV6-5 NA TGTGCCAGCAGAGCCGAGGGCTCCTACGAGCAGTACTTC CASRAEGSYEQYF
TRBJ1-5 TRBD1 TRBV7-2 NA TGTGCCAGCAGCTACGGACAGGGGGCCCAGCATTTT CASSYGQGAQHF
TRBJ2-2 NA TRBV27 NA TGTGCCAGCAGCTCATACAGGGCCGGGGAGCTGTTTTTT CASSSYRAGELFF
TRBJ2-3 TRBD2 TRBV7-8 NA TGTGCCAGCAGCTCAACAGGAGCGGGGGGAGGGACGCAGTATTTT CASSSTGAGGGTQYF
TRBJ1-5 NA TRBV9 NA TGTGCCAGCAGCGTATTGGCGACAGAGAATCAGCCCCAGCATTTT CASSVLATENQPQHF
TRBJ2-7 NA TRBV7-8 NA TGTGCCAGCAGCCCGACAGGGAGGAACTACGAGCAGTACTTC CASSPTGRNYEQYF
TRBJ2-7 NA TRBV9 once TGTGCCAGCAGCCCGGGCGTCGGGTCCTACGAGCAGTACTTC CASSPGVGSYEQYF
TRBJ1-1 NA TRBV5-6 NA TGTGCCAGCAGCAACCGGGGGGCGGCAGCTGAAGCTTTCTTT CASSNRGAAAEAFF
TRBJ1-1 NA TRBV6-5 NA TGTGCCAGCAGTTACTCCGGGGGGCCAACTGAAGCTTTCTTT CASSYSGGPTEAFF
TRBJ1-6 NA TRBV19 few TGTGCCAGTACCACAGTAAATTCACCCCTCCACTTT CASTTVNSPLHF
TRBJ1-2 NA TRBV6-5 NA TGTGCCAGCAGTAGACTTGGACGGGCTAACTATGGCTACACCTTC CASSRLGRANYGYTF
TRBJ1-2 NA TRBV29-1 NA TGCAGCGTTGAAGCAGGGGACTATGGCTACACCTTC CSVEAGDYGYTF
TRBJ2-2 NA TRBV28 NA TGTGCCAGCAGCAGGGGAGGGTCCGGGGAGCTGTTTTTT CASSRGGSGELFF
TRBJ2-5 NA TRBV7-2 NA TGTGCCAGCAGCCCGCCCCCTGAGTACCAAGAGACCCAGTACTTC CASSPPPEYQETQYF
TRBJ1-1 NA TRBV28 NA TGTGCCAGCAGACTACCCTCGCAGCCTACTGAAGCTTTCTTT CASRLPSQPTEAFF
TRBJ2-7 NA TRBV18 NA TGTGCCAGCTCACCACCAGGGGGCTCCTACGAGCAGTACTTC CASSPPGGSYEQYF
TRBJ2-7 NA TRBV28 NA TGTGCCAGTACCCATAGAACCTACGAGCAGTACTTC CASTHRTYEQYF
TRBJ1-2 NA TRBV28 NA TGTGCCAGCAGTTTACCTCCAGGGCTGAATGGCTACACCTTC CASSLPPGLNGYTF
TRBJ2-1 NA TRBV19 once TGTGCCAGTAGGGTCGATAATGAGCAGTTCTTC CASRVDNEQFF
TRBJ2-3 TRBD2 TRBV5-3 NA TGTGCCAGAAGCTCAACCTTCTCAGAGCGGGGGCTCACAGATACGCAGTATTTT CARSSTFSERGLTDTQYF
TRBJ1-1 TRBD1 TRBV7-9 NA TGTGCCAGCAGCCCTCAGGGGGCCCCGAACACTGAAGCTTTCTTT CASSPQGAPNTEAFF
TRBJ1-4 NA TRBV7-2 NA TGTGCCAGCAGCTTGACAGGCCAATTGTGGAATGAAAAACTGTTTTTT CASSLTGQLWNEKLFF
TRBJ2-1 NA TRBV4-2 NA TGTGCCAGCAGCCAAGTTCTAGCCCCCTACAATGAGCAGTTCTTC CASSQVLAPYNEQFF
TRBJ2-7 TRBD1 TRBV5-3 NA TGTGCCAGAAGGGGGACAGCCAAAATTTCCTACGAGCAGTACTTC CARRGTAKISYEQYF
TRBJ2-4 NA TRBV18 NA TGTGCCAGCTCGGTAGCAGGGGTCAAAAACATTCAGTACTTC CASSVAGVKNIQYF
TRBJ1-6 TRBD1 TRBV5-6 NA TGTGCCAGCAGCCCCCGGGACAGGGGGCGCCGTTCACCCCTCCACTTT CASSPRDRGRRSPLHF
TRBJ1-1 NA TRBV5-5 NA TGTGCCAGCAGCTTGGACAGGGATACTGAAGCTTTCTTT CASSLDRDTEAFF
TRBJ1-6 NA TRBV2 once TGTGCCAGCAGGGGGAGCTCCTATAATTCACCCCTCCACTTT CASRGSSYNSPLHF
TRBJ2-5 NA TRBV5-4 NA TGTGCCAGCAGCTTAGCCTCCCAAGAGACCCAGTACTTC CASSLASQETQYF
TRBJ1-2 NA TRBV15 NA TGTGCCGCATCTAAGGCCGGGGGATCTACGCGTGGCTACACCTTC CAASKAGGSTRGYTF
TRBJ2-4 NA TRBV9 NA TGTGCCAGCAGCGTAGTAGCAGGCGGGAACATTCAGTACTTC CASSVVAGGNIQYF
TRBJ1-2 TRBD1 TRBV19 NA TGTGCCAGTAACCGACAGGGGCTCTATGGCTACACCTTC CASNRQGLYGYTF